These T cell receptor beta chains were read from a single sample in a study of PD-1 blockade in mismatch repair-deficient tumors. Profiling relied on immunoSEQ multiplex PCR, and the TCRdb table lists in-frame clones only, not all of them. The sample consists of about 79,000 clones, approximately 80% of them appearing once. The input for sequencing was peripheral blood, taken 44 weeks after starting pembrolizumab. The receptors shown here come from an adult with mismatch repair-deficient cancer. Each CDR3 is given without its conserved first and last residue. The order of the fields is V gene, J gene, CDR3 protein.

v_call: TRBV5-8
j_call: TRBJ1-3
cdr3_aa: ASSFTTGTTSGNTIY

v_call: TRBV5-6
j_call: TRBJ2-7
cdr3_aa: ASSLGVDRVSLTLYEQY

v_call: TRBV11-2
j_call: TRBJ2-7
cdr3_aa: ASESRNSYEQY

v_call: TRBV5-6
j_call: TRBJ1-2
cdr3_aa: ASSSKFTADYGYT

v_call: TRBV7-9
j_call: TRBJ1-2
cdr3_aa: ASSLVTQGRGYT

v_call: TRBV7-2
j_call: TRBJ2-1
cdr3_aa: ASSFLGTSSEQF

v_call: TRBV11-2
j_call: TRBJ1-2
cdr3_aa: ASSFAASADHGYT

v_call: TRBV11-3
j_call: TRBJ2-1
cdr3_aa: ASSAHSGSTNNEQF

v_call: TRBV7-2
j_call: TRBJ2-7
cdr3_aa: ASSPSGAGASYEQY

v_call: TRBV9
j_call: TRBJ2-7
cdr3_aa: ASSVGQGDYEQY

v_call: TRBV6-5
j_call: TRBJ1-2
cdr3_aa: ASSYGAGLHYGYT